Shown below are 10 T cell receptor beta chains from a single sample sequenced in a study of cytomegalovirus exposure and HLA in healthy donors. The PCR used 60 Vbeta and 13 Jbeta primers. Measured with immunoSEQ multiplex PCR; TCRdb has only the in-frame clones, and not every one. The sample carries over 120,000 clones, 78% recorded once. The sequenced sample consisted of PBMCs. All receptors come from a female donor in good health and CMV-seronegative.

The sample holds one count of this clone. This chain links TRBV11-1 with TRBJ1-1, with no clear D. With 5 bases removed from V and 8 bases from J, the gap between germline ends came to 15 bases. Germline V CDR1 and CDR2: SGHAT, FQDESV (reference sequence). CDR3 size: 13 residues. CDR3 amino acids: CASSLAPKMEAFF. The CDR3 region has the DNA TGTGCCAGCAGCCTGGCCCCCAAGATGGAAGCTTTCTTT.

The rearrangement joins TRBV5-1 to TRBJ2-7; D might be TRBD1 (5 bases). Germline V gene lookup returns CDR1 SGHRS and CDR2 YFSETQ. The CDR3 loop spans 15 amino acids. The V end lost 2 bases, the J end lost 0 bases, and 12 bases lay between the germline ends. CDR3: CASSFSPTDSYEQYF. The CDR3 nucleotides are TGCGCCAGCAGCTTTTCCCCGACAGACTCCTACGAGCAGTACTTC.

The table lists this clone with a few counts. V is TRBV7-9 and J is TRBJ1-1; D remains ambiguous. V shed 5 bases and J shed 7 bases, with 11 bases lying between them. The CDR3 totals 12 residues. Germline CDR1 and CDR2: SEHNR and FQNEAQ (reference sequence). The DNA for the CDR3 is TGTGCCAGCAGCGCATACAGCATTGAAGCTTTCTTT. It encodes CASSAYSIEAFF.

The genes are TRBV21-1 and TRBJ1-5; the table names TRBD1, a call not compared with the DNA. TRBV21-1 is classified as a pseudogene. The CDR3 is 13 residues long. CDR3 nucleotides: TGTGCCAGCAGCAAAAACAGGAATCAGCCCCAGCATTTT. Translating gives CASSKNRNQPQHF.

CDR3 residues: CASSIDPKGVRLWSNQPQHF. The CDR3 region has the DNA TGTGCCAGTAGTATAGATCCGAAGGGAGTTCGGCTATGGAGCAATCAGCCCCAGCATTTT. This chain uses TRBV19 with TRBJ1-5, with D unresolved. Germline V CDR1 and CDR2: LNHDA, SQIVND (reference sequence). The V end lost 0 bases, the J end lost 1 base, and 22 bases lay between the germline ends. This CDR3 comprises 20 residues.

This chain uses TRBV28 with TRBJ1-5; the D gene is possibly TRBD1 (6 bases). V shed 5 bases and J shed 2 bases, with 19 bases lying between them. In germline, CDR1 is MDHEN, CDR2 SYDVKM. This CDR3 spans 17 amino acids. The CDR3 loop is CASSKQGGAGGNQPQHF. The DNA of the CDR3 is TGTGCCAGCAGTAAACAGGGAGGGGCGGGCGGCAATCAGCCCCAGCATTTT.

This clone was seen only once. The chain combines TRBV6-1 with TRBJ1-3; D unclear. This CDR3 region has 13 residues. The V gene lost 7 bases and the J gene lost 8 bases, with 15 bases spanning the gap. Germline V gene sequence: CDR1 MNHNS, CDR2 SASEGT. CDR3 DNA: TGTGCCAGCAAGTTTATGGGCGAAGACACCATATATTTT. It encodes CASKFMGEDTIYF.

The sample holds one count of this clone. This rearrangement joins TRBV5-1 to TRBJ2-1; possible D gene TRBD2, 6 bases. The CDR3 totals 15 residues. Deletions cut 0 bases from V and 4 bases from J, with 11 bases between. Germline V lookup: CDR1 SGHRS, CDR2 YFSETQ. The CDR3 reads CASSLGEASYNEQFF. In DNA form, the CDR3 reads TGCGCCAGCAGCTTGGGGGAGGCCTCTTACAATGAGCAGTTCTTC.

The CDR3, as DNA: TGTGCCAGTAGTTTCCAAATGACAGGGCTGAGCACTGAAGCTTTCTTT. Translating gives CASSFQMTGLSTEAFF. V and J are TRBV19 and TRBJ1-1, with 7 bases lining up with TRBD1. The V gene's germline CDR1 is LNHDA and CDR2 SQIVND (reference sequence). Trimming took 5 bases from V and 4 from J; bases not matched to a gene: 13. The CDR3 covers 16 residues.

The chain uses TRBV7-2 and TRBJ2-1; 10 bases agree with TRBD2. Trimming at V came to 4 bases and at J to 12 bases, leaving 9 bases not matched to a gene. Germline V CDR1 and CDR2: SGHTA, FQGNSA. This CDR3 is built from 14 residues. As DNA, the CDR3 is TGTGCCAGCAGCTCAGCGGGGGGGCCAGGAGGGCAGTTCTTC. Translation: CASSSAGGPGGQFF.